This TCR beta chain was identified during a study of relationships among human T cell subsets. Findings of the study overall: Clones with over 100 reads held over 55% of CD8+ cytotoxic sequences. The seven subsets showed no significant differences in gene usage or CDR3 length.

Deletions cut 8 bases from V and 2 bases from J, with 13 bases between. The CDR3 has 13 residues. Germline V CDR1 and CDR2: GTSNPN, SVGIG (reference sequence). Regulatory T cells were selected from positively selected CD4+ cells using anti-CD25 beads. Details on this clonotype: What it binds is not known.

The T cell receptor alpha and beta CDR3 regions were amplified from mRNA by semiquantitative ARM-PCR. Exponential amplification used communal superprimers after tagged nested gene-specific primers in ARM-PCR. TCRdb reprocessed the multiplex PCR reads with MiXCR, giving one entry per CDR3 protein. The sample records fewer than 15,000 distinct CDR3 sequences, over 45% being singletons. This receptor was taken from a man aged 35 to 55 in good health. Sequencing input: Tregs sorted from blood. The gene calls are TRBV30 and TRBJ2-1, with D perhaps given as TRBD1 or TRBD2 (6 bases each). The CDR3 region has the DNA TGTGCCGGGGGGCCGGAACCCTACAATGAGCAGTTCTTC. This encodes CAGGPEPYNEQFF.